These 25 T cell receptor beta chains came from one sample sequenced in a study of PD-L1 blockade in urothelial cancer. Produced via immunoSEQ multiplex PCR; TCRdb's table is partial and in-frame only. Of over 45,000 clones listed, approximately 86% are singletons. The time point here: pretreatment peripheral blood. The input for sequencing was PBMCs, taken around atezolizumab (anti-PD-L1) treatment. The receptors were gathered from a man aged 55 to 69 with urothelial cancer.

This chain joins TRBV5-1 and TRBJ2-7; 12 nucleotides align to TRBD2. CDR1 and CDR2 from the germline V gene are SGHRS and YFSETQ. V dropped 2 bases and J dropped 3; count of bases not matched to a gene: 3. This CDR3 has 15 residues. CDR3 coding DNA: TGCGCCAGCAGCTTTCGACTAGCGGGGGACTACGAGCAGTACTTC. It specifies CASSFRLAGDYEQYF. Filled out from reference TRBV5-1 and TRBJ2-7, the complete variable domain reads KAGVTQTPRYLIKTRGQQVTLSCSPISGHRSVSWYQQTPGQGLQFLFEYFSETQRNKGNFPGRFSGRQFSNSRSEMNVSTLELGDSALYLCASSFRLAGDYEQYFGPGTRLTVT.

This chain joins TRBV29-1 and TRBJ2-2; 11 positions agree with TRBD2. Germline V lookup: CDR1 SQVTM, CDR2 ANQGSEA. V shed 7 bases, J shed 5 bases, and the junction held 3 bases outside the gene matches. CDR3 size: 13 residues. The CDR3 protein is CSGVAGGTGELFF. CDR3 coding DNA: TGCAGCGGGGTAGCGGGGGGGACCGGGGAGCTGTTTTTT.

This rearrangement joins TRBV20-1 to TRBJ1-1; D not resolved. Between the trimmed V and J ends, which lost 6 bases and 11 bases, there was a span of 16 bases. The germline V gene has CDR1 DFQATT and CDR2 SNEGSKA (reference sequence). This CDR3 comprises 11 residues. CDR3 sequence reads: CSASSGKAAFF. CDR3 bases: TGCAGTGCGTCTTCCGGGAAAGCGGCTTTCTTT.

A single count supports this clone. The chain employs TRBV6-5 and TRBJ2-4; D is uncertain. V lost 3 bases, J lost 2 bases, and 5 bases lay in between. Germline CDR1 MNHEY, CDR2 SVGAGI. CDR3 length equals 13 residues. This chain's CDR3 is CASSYAPKNIQYF. CDR3 DNA: TGTGCCAGCAGTTATGCGCCCAAAAACATTCAGTACTTC.

In this sample, this clone turned up a few times. V is TRBV4-2 and J is TRBJ1-5; TRBD1 might be the D (6 bases). The CDR3 has 14 amino acids. Germline assignment: CDR1 LGHNA and CDR2 YNFKEQ. The ends were cut back, 0 bases at V and 7 bases at J, with 10 bases in the middle. CDR3 sequence (DNA): TGTGCCAGCAGCCAAGATCAGGGGCCGCAGCCCCAGCATTTT. Amino acid sequence: CASSQDQGPQPQHF.

The J gene is TRBJ2-1, the V gene TRBV6-5, with 9 bases aligning to TRBD1. This CDR3 region has 15 residues. Trimming at V came to 5 bases and at J to 4 bases, leaving 6 bases not matched to a gene. Germline V gives CDR1 MNHEY, CDR2 SVGAGI. CDR3 sequence reads: CASSQTGGVYNEQFF. CDR3 DNA: TGTGCCAGCAGTCAGACAGGGGGGGTATACAATGAGCAGTTCTTC.

In nucleotides, the CDR3 is TGTGCCAGCAGAGAGAGCGGGGGGGTTTATAATGAGCAGTTCTTC. It encodes CASRESGGVYNEQFF. The chain has TRBV6-5 and TRBJ2-1; TRBD2 agrees at 10 bases. After removal of 6 bases from V and 7 bases from J, the junction contained 9 bases not matched to a gene. The CDR3 has 15 amino acids. The germline V gene encodes CDR1 MNHEY and CDR2 SVGAGI.

This chain uses TRBV5-1 with TRBJ1-6; perhaps TRBD1 as D (6 bases). The V gene lost 0 bases and the J gene lost 7 bases, with 11 bases spanning the gap. The CDR3 contains 15 residues. The germline gives CDR1 SGHRS, CDR2 YFSETQ. The CDR3 coding sequence is TGCGCCAGCAGCTTGGTAGGGCAGGGGAATTCACCCCTCCACTTT. Translating gives CASSLVGQGNSPLHF.

The chain employs TRBV28 and TRBJ1-2, with no clear D. Germline V gene sequence: CDR1 MDHEN, CDR2 SYDVKM. CDR3 length equals 13 residues. V was pared by 2 bases and J by 4 bases, with 8 bases between. CDR3 residues: CASSLAATYGYTF. CDR3 coding DNA: TGTGCCAGCAGTTTAGCGGCGACCTATGGCTACACCTTC.

Remarks on this clone: At one end the junction does not follow the germline gene, possibly because of a read error. V and J are TRBV7-7 and TRBJ2-2; D possibly corresponds to TRBD2 (5 bases). Germline CDR1 reads SSHAT; CDR2 reads FNYEAQ (reference sequence). This CDR3 comprises 14 residues. CDR3 in DNA: TGTGCTAGCAGCCCCGGGACGAACACCGGGGAGCTGTTTTTT. Translation: CASSPGTNTGELFF.

The CDR3 spells CASSPQGSTEAFF. In DNA, the CDR3 is TGTGCCAGCTCACCGCAGGGGTCCACTGAAGCTTTCTTT. The V call is TRBV18, the J call TRBJ1-1, with D tentatively TRBD1 (6 bases). The CDR3 has 13 amino acids. From germline, CDR1 is KGHSH and CDR2 LQKENI. V dropped 3 bases and J dropped 4 bases, with 9 bases sitting between them.

This clone has a single count. J is TRBJ2-3 and V is TRBV5-1; 8 nucleotides agree with TRBD1. The CDR3 is made up of 15 amino acids. The germline V gene has CDR1 SGHRS and CDR2 YFSETQ. Trimming removed 5 bases from V and 5 bases from J; junction bases left unmatched: 10. DNA for the CDR3: TGCGCCAGCAGTTTCTCAGGGGGCGGTCTAGATACGCAGTATTTT. Its protein is CASSFSGGGLDTQYF.

In its sample, this clone was seen once. This chain connects TRBV6-4 to TRBJ2-1; possible D gene TRBD1, 6 bases. Germline values: CDR1 MRHNA, CDR2 SNTAGT. Trimming stripped 7 bases from V and 1 base from J, with 20 bases between. The CDR3 runs 17 residues. CDR3 in DNA: TGTGCCAGCATCGCGAGGGGGAGCCTAGTATCCTACAATGAGCAGTTCTTC. It is translated as CASIARGSLVSYNEQFF.

The chain links TRBV14 to TRBJ2-7; 10 nucleotides line up with TRBD1. The CDR3 runs to 15 residues. Germline values: CDR1 SGHDN, CDR2 FVKESK. The ends lost 4 bases at V and 4 bases at J; junction bases unmatched: 7. The CDR3 bases are TGTGCCAGCAGCCTCCCCGGGACAGGGGTATACGAGCAGTACTTC. Its translation is CASSLPGTGVYEQYF.

CDR3 nucleotide sequence: TGTGCCAGCAGCACACAGCGGGGGAACACCGGGGAGCTGTTTTTT. Translation gives CASSTQRGNTGELFF. V gene TRBV13 combines with J gene TRBJ2-2, with 7 bases matching TRBD2. There are 15 residues in the CDR3. The V gene end was trimmed by 5 bases and the J gene end by 1 base; junction bases not matched to a gene: 4. Germline CDR1 is PRHDT and CDR2 is FYEKMQ (reference sequence). Full variable domain (rest looked up from reference TRBV13 and TRBJ2-2): AAGVIQSPRHLIKEKRETATLKCYPIPRHDTVYWYQQGPGQDPQFLISFYEKMQSDKGSIPDRFSAQQFSDYHSELNMSSLELGDSALYFCASSTQRGNTGELFFGEGSRLTVL.

A note on this clone: At one end, the junction sequence differs from germline, possibly due to a read error. The chain employs TRBV5-1 and TRBJ2-3, with TRBD2 identical over 7 bases. The CDR3 contains 16 residues. Germline V gene lookup returns CDR1 SGHRS and CDR2 YFSETQ. The CDR3 protein is CASRLGRSGGTDTQYF. The DNA of the CDR3 is TGCGCCAGCAGATTGGGCAGGAGCGGGGGCACAGATACGCAGTATTTT.

The chain joins TRBV7-2 to TRBJ1-1; D remains unclear. Trimming stripped 3 bases from V and 4 bases from J, with 9 bases between. This CDR3 is built from 13 residues. Germline CDR1 SGHTA, CDR2 FQGNSA. The CDR3 protein is CASSFKLSTEAFF. CDR3 bases: TGTGCCAGCAGCTTCAAACTGAGCACTGAAGCTTTCTTT. Complete variable domain (other parts from reference TRBV7-2 and TRBJ1-1): GAGVSQSPSNKVTEKGKDVELRCDPISGHTALYWYRQSLGQGLEFLIYFQGNSAPDKSGLPSDRFSAERTGGSVSTLTIQRTQQEDSAVYLCASSFKLSTEAFFGQGTRLTVV.

The chain links TRBV6-6 to TRBJ1-2, with D hard to call. Germline V lookup: CDR1 MNHNY, CDR2 SVGAGI (reference sequence). Trimming pared 2 bases from V and 4 bases from J, leaving 8 bases between. CDR3 length equals 13 residues. The CDR3 DNA follows: TGTGCCAGCAGTTACGAGGGTCGCTATGGCTACACCTTC. It translates to CASSYEGRYGYTF.

This clone was picked up one time. The chain uses TRBV6-5 and TRBJ1-4; 9 bases line up with TRBD1. This CDR3 contains 12 residues. The V gene's germline CDR1 is MNHEY and CDR2 SVGAGI. After removal of 8 bases from V and 8 bases from J, the junction contained 3 bases not matched to a gene. The CDR3 DNA sequence: TGTGCCAGCCGGACAGGGGTCGAAAAACTGTTTTTT. Residues: CASRTGVEKLFF.

The chain couples TRBV5-4 to TRBJ2-6; D gene uncertain. CDR3 length equals 16 residues. Trimming stripped 4 bases from V and 0 bases from J, with 11 bases between. CDR1 and CDR2 from the germline V gene are SGHNT and YYREEE (reference sequence). Written as DNA, the CDR3 is TGTGCCAGCAGCGTCGACTGGCTCTCTGGGGCCAACGTCCTGACTTTC. It translates to CASSVDWLSGANVLTF.

The chain combines TRBV9 with TRBJ2-3; no definite D call. CDR3 length equals 14 residues. The V gene's germline CDR1 is SGDLS and CDR2 YYNGEE. The ends were cut back, 0 bases at V and 0 bases at J, with 5 bases in the middle. The chain's CDR3 is CASSVAQSTDTQYF. The CDR3 nucleotides read TGTGCCAGCAGCGTAGCTCAGAGCACAGATACGCAGTATTTT.

In the case of this clone: A junction boundary mismatches the germline segment, possibly from a read error. The chain employs TRBV11-2 and TRBJ2-7; perhaps TRBD1 as D (6 bases). Germline values: CDR1 SGHAT, CDR2 FQNNGV. The CDR3 sequence is 14 residues long. The CDR3 loop is CASSAGTSSSEQYF. The DNA of the CDR3 is TGTGCCAGCAGCGCTGGGACATCGTCCTCCGAGCAGTACTTC.

The gene calls are TRBV27 and TRBJ2-7; 8 nucleotides agree with TRBD2. There are 16 residues in the CDR3. Germline CDR1 MNHEY, CDR2 SMNVEV (reference sequence). Losses at the gene ends were 5 bases for V and 5 bases for J; bases not matched to a gene: 14. This CDR3 reads CASSDGGGLYENEQYF. CDR3 nucleotides: TGTGCCAGCAGTGACGGGGGGGGGCTATATGAGAACGAGCAGTACTTC.

This clone has more than one count but fewer than ten. The rearrangement joins TRBV11-3 to TRBJ1-1, with D possibly being TRBD1 (6 bases). Trimming shortened V by 5 bases and J by 6 bases, and 16 bases separated the two germline ends. Looked up from germline, CDR1 is SGHNT and CDR2 is YENEEA. The CDR3 runs 14 residues. In DNA, the CDR3 is TGTGCCAGCAGCCCCGGGACATTCAACGCTGAAGCTTTCTTT. Its translation: CASSPGTFNAEAFF. Complete variable domain (other parts from reference TRBV11-3 and TRBJ1-1): EAGVVQSPRYKIIEKKQPVAFWCNPISGHNTLYWYLQNLGQGPELLIRYENEEAVDDSQLPKDRFSAERLKGVDSTLKIQPAELGDSAVYLCASSPGTFNAEAFFGQGTRLTVV.

This chain uses TRBV11-3 with TRBJ2-1, with TRBD2 matching 9 bases. The junction had 9 bases not matched to a gene; V was cut back by 5 bases and J by 7 bases. CDR3 length equals 15 residues. The germline gives CDR1 SGHNT, CDR2 YENEEA. DNA for the CDR3: TGTGCCAGCAGCCCGAATAGCGGGAGTGCGAATGAGCAGTTCTTC. Its protein is CASSPNSGSANEQFF.